The entry below describes one TCR beta chain. The antigen is not known. The data stem from a study of cytomegalovirus exposure and HLA in healthy donors. On the study more broadly: A prior study identified 90 million to 120 million unique TCR beta sequences from about 180 million T cells.

The PCR used 60 Vbeta and 13 Jbeta primers. Sequencing used immunoSEQ multiplex PCR; TCRdb keeps in-frame clones, though not all of them. The sample records 120,000 to 150,000 clones, more than 70% being singletons. Points from the study as a whole: There were fewer than 200 TCR beta chains listed as cytomegalovirus-associated. Later findings reportedly placed an Asian-associated ancestry cluster below the roughly 690-donor mean for N-insertions. Later analysis revealed greater clonal expansion in HLA-associated TCR beta chains than in equally common others.

The TCR comes from a woman aged 35 to 49 in good health and CMV-seronegative. The sequenced material came from PBMCs.

CDR3 DNA: TGTGCCAGCACTAGTAGTCCACCCTTGAACACTGAAGCTTTCTTT. Its translation is CASTSSPPLNTEAFF. The gene calls are TRBV6-1 and TRBJ1-1, with unresolved D. This CDR3 contains 15 residues. Trimming took 7 bases from V and 0 from J, leaving 15 bases between them. Germline V gene data show CDR1 as MNHNS and CDR2 as SASEGT.